This TCR beta chain came from a study of cytomegalovirus exposure and HLA in healthy donors. Primers included in the PCR were 60 Vbeta and 13 Jbeta primers. Measured with immunoSEQ multiplex PCR; TCRdb has only the in-frame clones, and not every one. The table lists roughly 200,000 clones, 70% to 90% of them singletons, with 2.9% in the top ten. The CDR3 has 14 residues. J lost 5 bases, V lost 4 bases, and 5 bases had no gene match. Germline-derived CDR1 and CDR2 are MGHRA and YSYEKL. General study findings and limits: Most of the TCR beta V segments (in an earlier analysis) were productive either about 90% or about 30% of the time. Across all donors, roughly uniform sequencing depth was an assumption of the presence/absence analyses.

As for this clone: Antigen: not known.

The sequenced material came from PBMCs. The rearrangement uses TRBV4-1 and TRBJ2-7; 10 nucleotides agree with TRBD1. The TCR was taken from a man between 25 and 39 years old in good health and CMV-seronegative. The CDR3 reads CASSPRTGGNEQYF. CDR3 bases: TGCGCCAGCAGCCCCCGGACAGGGGGGAACGAGCAGTACTTC.